These 15 T cell receptor beta chains share one sample of origin, sequenced in a study of blood T cells in healthy people across ages. Sample-barcoded 5' priming and a J-beta primer mix drove a second PCR of roughly 7 to 11 cycles. TCRdb redid the calling of the 5' RACE reads with MiXCR, one entry per CDR3 protein. The data hold over 600,000 distinct CDR3 sequences, with around half observed a single time. Sequencing used blood. The source of these receptors is an elderly man in good health.

Written as DNA, the CDR3 is TGTGCCAGCAGTGGGGCTAGCGGGAGATTGAGCGGGGAGCTGTTTTTT. As protein: CASSGASGRLSGELFF. V gene TRBV12-3 or TRBV12-4 combines with J gene TRBJ2-2, with TRBD2 identical over 10 bases. The junction had 10 bases not matched to a gene; V was cut back by 5 bases and J by 7 bases. The CDR3 runs to 16 residues.

The chain recombines TRBV2 with TRBJ2-7, with 7 positions matching TRBD1. V lost 1 base, J lost 2 bases, and 2 bases stayed unmatched. This CDR3 comprises 14 residues. CDR1 and CDR2 (germline): SNHLY, FYNNEI. In nucleotides, the CDR3 is TGTGCCAGCAGTGAAGGTCAGGGGGCCTACGAGCAGTACTTC. Protein sequence: CASSEGQGAYEQYF.

This rearrangement joins TRBV5-1 to TRBJ2-5, with D possibly called TRBD1 or TRBD2 (5 bases each). The CDR3 sequence is 17 residues long. The V gene's germline CDR1 is SGHRS and CDR2 YFSETQ. Trimming took 4 bases from V and 5 from J, leaving 24 bases between them. The CDR3 coding sequence is TGCGCCAGCAGCCTAGGTGGGACCACTATACAAGGGGAGACCCAGTACTTC. It encodes CASSLGGTTIQGETQYF. Filled out from reference TRBV5-1 and TRBJ2-5, the complete variable domain reads KAGVTQTPRYLIKTRGQQVTLSCSPISGHRSVSWYQQTPGQGLQFLFEYFSETQRNKGNFPGRFSGRQFSNSRSEMNVSTLELGDSALYLCASSLGGTTIQGETQYFGPGTRLLVL.

The chain recombines TRBV20-1 with TRBJ2-3; D is undetermined. V lost 2 bases, J lost 10 bases, and 19 bases lay in between. Germline V gives CDR1 DFQATT, CDR2 SNEGSKA (reference sequence). The CDR3 runs 14 residues. This CDR3 is CSARIPLGSYPQYF. The CDR3 region has the DNA TGCAGTGCTAGAATCCCGCTGGGGTCCTATCCGCAGTATTTT.

This clonotype occurred a few times. V usage is TRBV20-1 and J usage is TRBJ2-5, with 8 bases fitting TRBD2. CDR1 DFQATT and CDR2 SNEGSKA come from the germline V gene (reference sequence). V was clipped by 2 bases and J by 2 bases; unmatched bases: 22. The CDR3 has 20 amino acids. CDR3 DNA: TGCAGTGCTAGAATGGGGAGCGGGAGCGCTTCCGACAAAACACAAGAGACCCAGTACTTC. Amino acids: CSARMGSGSASDKTQETQYF.

This chain uses TRBV27 with TRBJ1-1; D ambiguous. The V end lost 0 bases, the J end lost 0 bases, and 8 bases lay between the germline ends. The germline V gene has CDR1 MNHEY and CDR2 SMNVEV (reference sequence). The CDR3 runs to 15 residues. For the CDR3, the DNA is TGTGCCAGCAGTTTATCTAAGAACTTGAACACTGAAGCTTTCTTT. Its translation: CASSLSKNLNTEAFF.

The genes are TRBV3-1 and TRBJ1-1; tentative D call: TRBD1 (5 bases). This CDR3 spans 12 amino acids. The V and J ends lost 7 bases and 5 bases respectively, with 11 bases between them. Germline V gives CDR1 LGHDT, CDR2 YNNKEL (reference sequence). The CDR3 DNA reads TGTGCCAGCACCCTAGGGGTAACTGAAGCTTTCTTT. It codes for CASTLGVTEAFF.

V usage is TRBV6-1 and J usage is TRBJ2-6; D is ambiguous. The CDR3 consists of 13 residues. The germline CDR1 and CDR2 sequences are MNHNS and SASEGT. V was cut by 10 bases and J by 0 bases, with 7 bases left in between. CDR3 amino acids: CATKSSGANVLTF. The CDR3 coding sequence is TGTGCCACTAAAAGCTCTGGGGCCAACGTCCTGACTTTC.

This clonotype was detected only a few times. In DNA form, the CDR3 reads TGTGCCAGCAGCTTAGGTACTAGCGGGAGCCCCTACGAGCAGTACTTC. Residues: CASSLGTSGSPYEQYF. The chain joins TRBV7-8 to TRBJ2-7; 11 nucleotides align to TRBD2. After removal of 1 base from V and 2 bases from J, the junction contained 4 bases not matched to a gene. This CDR3 is built from 16 residues. Germline lookup yields CDR1 SGHVS and CDR2 FQNEAQ.

This clonotype was recorded at least ten times. This chain links TRBV7-2 with TRBJ2-7; TRBD2 matches at 10 bases. The CDR3 covers 17 residues. V lost 5 bases, J lost 2 bases, and 12 bases stayed unmatched. Germline CDR1 is SGHTA and CDR2 is FQGNSA. CDR3 amino acids: CASSTRTSGTVTYEQYF. CDR3 sequence (DNA): TGTGCCAGCAGCACACGGACTAGCGGAACCGTCACCTACGAGCAGTACTTC.

This clonotype was seen once. A much larger clone differs from this one at a single base, so this may be a read error. This chain links TRBV11-3 with TRBJ2-4, with 8 bases identical to TRBD1. The J call may be mistaken, given a closer DNA end match to TRBJ2-7. The CDR3 contains 14 residues. Germline CDR1 reads SGHNT; CDR2 reads YENEEA. The CDR3 region has the DNA TGTGCCAGCAGCGCCCGACAGGGGATACACGAGCAGTACTTC. It encodes CASSARQGIHEQYF.

V usage is TRBV24-1 and J usage is TRBJ2-1; D is perhaps TRBD1 (5 bases). Germline V CDR1 and CDR2: KGHDR, SFDVKD. Trimming removed 1 base from V and 0 bases from J, with 12 bases in between. The CDR3 has 17 amino acids. CDR3 amino acids: CATSDFDDSDSYNEQFF. Written as DNA, the CDR3 is TGTGCCACCAGTGATTTCGACGACAGTGACTCCTACAATGAGCAGTTCTTC.

This clonotype was recorded a few times. Relative to the germline gene, one junction end is altered; a read error may explain this. V usage is TRBV10-3 and J usage is TRBJ1-1; 9 nucleotides align to TRBD1. CDR3 size: 13 residues. CDR1 ENHRY and CDR2 SYGVKD come from the germline V gene. CDR3 sequence: CAITETGGTEAFF. In DNA, the CDR3 is TGTGCCATCACTGAGACAGGGGGCACTGAAGCTTTCTTT.

This clonotype came up a few times. The chain combines TRBV5-1 with TRBJ2-5; TRBD2 matches 9 bases. Germline V gives CDR1 SGHRS, CDR2 YFSETQ. This CDR3 region has 18 residues. V shed 3 bases and J 3 bases; nucleotides not matched to a gene: 15. The CDR3 sequence: CASSSAPRASGKEETQYF. CDR3 nucleotide sequence: TGCGCCAGCAGCTCAGCCCCCAGGGCTAGCGGGAAGGAAGAGACCCAGTACTTC. The variable domain in full, with the rest retrieved from reference TRBV5-1 and TRBJ2-5, is KAGVTQTPRYLIKTRGQQVTLSCSPISGHRSVSWYQQTPGQGLQFLFEYFSETQRNKGNFPGRFSGRQFSNSRSEMNVSTLELGDSALYLCASSSAPRASGKEETQYFGPGTRLLVL.

The CDR3 here is CSVVTGDQPQHF. In DNA, the CDR3 is TGCAGCGTTGTGACAGGGGATCAGCCCCAGCATTTT. The chain uses TRBV29-1 and TRBJ1-5, with 8 bases lining up with TRBD1. Unmatched junction bases numbered 1, after V lost 4 bases and J lost 5 bases. In germline, CDR1 is SQVTM, CDR2 ANQGSEA. The CDR3 is made up of 12 amino acids.